The clone carrying this T cell receptor beta chain was observed many times. Its antigen is not identified. The donors were all Caucasian adults (living in Nashville, Tennessee). CD4+ cell separation produced CD45RA+ naive and CD45RA-negative memory subsets. In the authors' workflow: Filtering of immunoSEQ junctional sequences could not match full-length read filtering. Sequencing was performed with immunoSEQ multiplex PCR; in TCRdb, only in-frame clones are kept and a portion is missing. The V and J calls and clone size come from that table; D and trimming were worked out from the DNA. The table shows about a million clones, with about 76% occurring only once. The data are from a study of shared clonotypes between healthy human individuals. Whole-study findings and limits: Lower generation probabilities were found for non-shared clonotypes than for those shared by all four donors.

The CDR3 is 13 residues long. V shed 7 bases, J shed 5 bases, and the junction held 7 bases outside the gene matches. Germline assignment: CDR1 MNHNS and CDR2 SASEGT. This sequence originates from a young man in good health. Sequences were obtained from memory CD4+ T cells sorted from blood. Subset in this sample: CD45RA-negative fraction. The gene calls are TRBV6-1 and TRBJ1-2, with TRBD1 identical over 7 bases. The CDR3 DNA is TGTGCCAGCACCGCCGGGACAGCTTATGGCTACACCTTC. Its protein product is CASTAGTAYGYTF.